The next 30 T cell receptor beta chains were all read from a single sample in a study of T cells in Graves' hyperthyroidism and ophthalmopathy. Template material for amplifying TCR beta CDR3 regions consisted of RNA transcripts. A first-round RT-PCR of the TCR CDR3 used the HTBI primer set. TCRdb called the multiplex PCR reads again in MiXCR, with one record for every CDR3 protein. The table lists about 640,000 distinct CDR3 sequences, about a fifth of them singletons. Sequenced: blood. Every receptor here comes from a man aged 25 to 45 with Graves' ophthalmopathy.

Ten or more counts support this clonotype. V is TRBV20-1 and J is TRBJ2-1; the match to TRBD2 covers 11 bases. The length of the CDR3 is 14 residues. The J segment lost 7 bases and the V segment lost 2 bases, leaving 4 bases of the junction unmatched. Looked up from germline, CDR1 is DFQATT and CDR2 is SNEGSKA (reference sequence). CDR3 in amino acids: CSARTSGRVNEQFF. CDR3 nucleotides: TGCAGTGCTAGAACTAGCGGGAGAGTTAATGAGCAGTTCTTC.

This clonotype was counted ten times or more. The genes are TRBV20-1 and TRBJ2-1, with TRBD2 matching 7 bases. V gave up 1 base and J gave up 0 bases; unmatched junction bases: 3. This CDR3 has 15 residues. Germline CDR1 DFQATT, CDR2 SNEGSKA (reference sequence). The CDR3 region has the DNA TGCAGTGCTAGAGGAGGGAGGGCCTCCTACAATGAGCAGTTCTTC. Translation: CSARGGRASYNEQFF.

The chain couples TRBV28 to TRBJ2-7; no firm D call. Germline assignment: CDR1 MDHEN and CDR2 SYDVKM. V lost 6 bases, J lost 4 bases, and 19 bases lay in between. The CDR3 contains 15 residues. CDR3 nucleotide sequence: TGTGCCAGCAGCCAAATAAACACGTCCCCTTACGAGCAGTACTTC. It encodes CASSQINTSPYEQYF.

This clonotype has a handful of counts. This rearrangement joins TRBV4-3 to TRBJ2-1; TRBD1 aligns across 8 bases. The junction had 3 bases not matched to a gene; V was cut back by 1 base and J by 4 bases. This CDR3 comprises 15 residues. Germline CDR1 and CDR2: LGHNA and YSLEER. The chain's CDR3 is CASSQGYRGYNEQFF. CDR3 DNA: TGCGCCAGCAGCCAAGGGTACAGGGGGTACAATGAGCAGTTCTTC.

This clonotype came up a few times. The V gene is TRBV29-1, the J gene TRBJ1-1; possibly TRBD1 for D (5 bases). V lost 7 bases to trimming and J lost 0 bases, with 12 bases between them. The germline CDR1 and CDR2 sequences are SQVTM and ANQGSEA. The CDR3 is 13 residues long. The DNA for the CDR3 is TGCAGCGGTGGGGGACGGATGAACACTGAAGCTTTCTTT. Protein: CSGGGRMNTEAFF.

This clonotype was recorded at least ten times. This rearrangement joins TRBV6-5 to TRBJ2-3; D might be TRBD2 (6 bases). The germline CDR1 and CDR2 sequences are MNHEY and SVGAGI. Deletions cut 3 bases from V and 2 bases from J, with 15 bases between. CDR3 length: 16 amino acids. This CDR3 reads CASSYGAAGNTDTQYF. The CDR3 DNA sequence: TGTGCCAGCAGTTATGGGGCCGCGGGAAACACAGATACGCAGTATTTT.

The V and J genes are TRBV11-2 and TRBJ2-7; possibly TRBD1 or TRBD2 for D (5 bases each). The V end was cut by 2 bases, the J end by 2 bases, with 13 bases between. CDR1 is SGHAT and CDR2 is FQNNGV in the germline V gene. The CDR3 spans 15 residues. The CDR3, as DNA: TGTGCCAGCAGCTTATGGGCCGGGACCCCCTACGAGCAGTACTTC. It codes for CASSLWAGTPYEQYF.

This clonotype was detected many times. For the CDR3, the DNA is TGTGCCAGCAGCCCCGAGGTCCAGAATGAGCAGTTCTTC. This sequence encodes CASSPEVQNEQFF. The rearrangement links TRBV7-2 to TRBJ2-1; D is unresolved. CDR1 is SGHTA and CDR2 is FQGNSA in the germline V gene. The CDR3 spans 13 residues. Trimming removed 5 bases from V and 7 bases from J, with 12 bases in between.

The chain uses TRBV19 and TRBJ1-5; tentative D call: TRBD1 (6 bases). This CDR3 spans 15 amino acids. In germline, CDR1 is LNHDA, CDR2 SQIVND (reference sequence). Trimming stripped 0 bases from V and 6 bases from J, with 12 bases between. CDR3: CASSIDRGGGQPQHF. The CDR3 DNA reads as TGTGCCAGTAGTATAGATCGGGGAGGGGGTCAGCCCCAGCATTTT.

The rearrangement links TRBV6-7 to TRBJ2-1; 10 nucleotides line up with TRBD1. TRBV6-7 qualifies as an ORF whose function is uncertain. The CDR3 spans 18 residues. Trimming took 6 bases from V and 2 from J; bases not matched to a gene: 13. The CDR3 nucleotides are TGTGCCAGCAGGACTCCGGGACAGGGGTTTCTGCCCTACAATGAGCAGTTCTTC. This sequence encodes CASRTPGQGFLPYNEQFF.

To note about this clonotype: A read error may be the cause here, since a much bigger clone is one base away. The chain links TRBV20-1 to TRBJ1-5, with 8 bases that match TRBD1. Germline loops: CDR1 DFQATT, CDR2 SNEGSKA (reference sequence). The CDR3 length is 14 residues. CDR3 bases: TGCGGTGCTTCAGACAGGGGCCCAACCCAGCCCCAGCATTTT. Amino acids: CGASDRGPTQPQHF.

The CDR3 loop reads CASGLAEDAQYF. CDR3 bases: TGTGCTAGTGGTTTGGCAGAGGATGCCCAGTACTTC. The chain has TRBV12-5 and TRBJ2-5; D gene ambiguous. V was trimmed by 1 base and J by 9 bases, leaving 9 bases between them. The germline V gene has CDR1 LGHNT and CDR2 FRNRAP. The CDR3 totals 12 residues.

The gene calls are TRBV2 and TRBJ2-2; 14 bases align to TRBD2. V trimming: 6 bases; J trimming: 5 bases; junction bases outside the gene matches: 2. The germline gives CDR1 SNHLY, CDR2 FYNNEI. CDR3 size: 15 residues. CDR3 sequence reads: CASRGTSGSTGELFF. The DNA for the CDR3 is TGTGCCAGCAGAGGGACTAGCGGGAGTACCGGGGAGCTGTTTTTT. The whole variable domain, remainder taken from reference TRBV2 and TRBJ2-2, is EPEVTQTPSHQVTQMGQEVILRCVPISNHLYFYWYRQILGQKVEFLVSFYNNEISEKSEIFDDQFSVERPDGSNFTLKIRSTKLEDSAMYFCASRGTSGSTGELFFGEGSRLTVL.

In its sample, this clonotype was seen many times. V is TRBV2 and J is TRBJ1-1; a weak D match, TRBD1 (5 bases). The CDR3 has 13 amino acids. Germline loops: CDR1 SNHLY, CDR2 FYNNEI. V lost 5 bases and J 1 base, leaving 8 bases between the germline ends. The CDR3 DNA follows: TGTGCCAGCAGTAGGGACCAGAACACTGAAGCTTTCTTT. This gives the protein CASSRDQNTEAFF.

This clonotype was found many times. The chain combines TRBV28 with TRBJ2-1, with 11 bases aligning to TRBD2. V lost 6 bases, J lost 6 bases, and 10 bases stayed unmatched. Germline CDR1 reads MDHEN; CDR2 reads SYDVKM. The CDR3 length is 16 residues. The CDR3 region is CASSDHSGRAGNEQFF. DNA of the CDR3: TGTGCCAGCAGCGACCATAGCGGGAGGGCCGGCAATGAGCAGTTCTTC. The full variable domain, rest sourced from reference TRBV28 and TRBJ2-1, is DVKVTQSSRYLVKRTGEKVFLECVQDMDHENMFWYRQDPGLGLRLIYFSYDVKMKEKGDIPEGYSVSREKKERFSLILESASTNQTSMYLCASSDHSGRAGNEQFFGPGTRLTVL.

V gene TRBV19 combines with J gene TRBJ2-2, with 12 bases fitting TRBD2. This CDR3 has 19 residues. Germline CDR1 is LNHDA and CDR2 is SQIVND (reference sequence). Trimming at V came to 7 bases and at J to 7 bases, leaving 19 bases not matched to a gene. The CDR3 loop reads CASNPGRLTSGRQFGELFF. CDR3 bases: TGTGCCAGTAATCCGGGACGGCTGACTAGCGGGAGACAATTCGGGGAGCTGTTTTTT.

V is TRBV5-1 and J is TRBJ1-4, with 9 bases matching TRBD1. Germline-derived CDR1 and CDR2 are SGHRS and YFSETQ. Trimming cost V 5 bases and J 4 bases; bases outside gene matches: 3. CDR3 length: 14 residues. The CDR3 DNA is TGCGCCAGCAGTTGGACAGGGGATAATGAAAAACTGTTTTTT. It translates to CASSWTGDNEKLFF. Full variable domain (missing parts from reference TRBV5-1 and TRBJ1-4): KAGVTQTPRYLIKTRGQQVTLSCSPISGHRSVSWYQQTPGQGLQFLFEYFSETQRNKGNFPGRFSGRQFSNSRSEMNVSTLELGDSALYLCASSWTGDNEKLFFGSGTQLSVL.

This clonotype was found a few times. This sequence joins TRBV12-3 or TRBV12-4 and TRBJ2-3, with D hard to call. The CDR3 is 10 amino acids. Trimming cost V 10 bases and J 6 bases, with 8 bases left between them. The CDR3 loop is CATYGDTQYF. The CDR3 DNA reads TGTGCCACCTACGGGGATACGCAGTATTTT.

V and J are TRBV28 and TRBJ2-1; D may be TRBD1 (6 bases). The ends were cut back, 1 base at V and 6 bases at J, with 7 bases in the middle. In germline, CDR1 is MDHEN, CDR2 SYDVKM. The CDR3 consists of 13 residues. CDR3 bases: TGTGCCAGCAGTTTATCGGACAGCAATGAGCAGTTCTTC. It codes for CASSLSDSNEQFF.

This chain links TRBV28 with TRBJ1-3; 7 nucleotides agree with TRBD1. The CDR3 runs 15 residues. Losses at the gene ends were 3 bases for V and 2 bases for J; bases not matched to a gene: 4. CDR1 and CDR2 from the germline V gene are MDHEN and SYDVKM. CDR3 coding DNA: TGTGCCAGCAGTTTTGAGGGGGCGGCTGGAAACACCATATATTTT. It is translated as CASSFEGAAGNTIYF.

The sample holds many counts of this clonotype. The chain employs TRBV11-1 and TRBJ2-1; a possible D gene is TRBD1 (5 bases). V gave up 5 bases and J gave up 6 bases, with 20 bases separating them. This CDR3 has 16 residues. CDR1 is SGHAT and CDR2 is FQDESV in the germline V gene (reference sequence). The CDR3: CASSQPVRVMRNEQFF. The CDR3 DNA sequence: TGTGCCAGCAGCCAGCCCGTCAGGGTAATGCGCAATGAGCAGTTCTTC. The full variable domain, with the rest looked up from reference TRBV11-1 and TRBJ2-1, is EAEVAQSPRYKITEKSQAVAFWCDPISGHATLYWYRQILGQGPELLVQFQDESVVDDSQLPKDRFSAERLKGVDSTLKIQPAELGDSAMYLCASSQPVRVMRNEQFFGPGTRLTVL.

In the case of this clonotype: A much larger clone differs by one base, so this may be a read error. The rearrangement links TRBV30 to TRBJ1-1, with D unresolved. Germline V CDR1 and CDR2: GTSNPN, SVGIG (reference sequence). The CDR3 runs to 14 residues. In DNA form, the CDR3 reads TGTGCCTGGAGTTCCCTCCAGACGGGCACTAAAGCTTTCTTT. Protein sequence: CAWSSLQTGTKAFF.

About this clonotype: One base away lies a much larger clone, so this may be a sequencing read error. The DNA for the CDR3 is TGTGCCAGCAGTTATCAGGGGGATAACACTGAAGCTTTCTTT. Encoded protein: CASSYQGDNTEAFF. The J gene is TRBJ1-1, the V gene TRBV28, with TRBD1 matching over 7 bases. CDR3 length: 14 residues. The germline V gene has CDR1 MDHEN and CDR2 SYDVKM. Losses at the gene ends were 4 bases for V and 2 bases for J; bases not matched to a gene: 4.

The rearrangement joins TRBV7-9 to TRBJ1-2; 7 bases agree with TRBD1. CDR3 length: 15 amino acids. V was clipped by 5 bases and J by 2 bases; unmatched bases: 8. Germline-derived CDR1 and CDR2 are SEHNR and FQNEAQ (reference sequence). CDR3 amino acids: CASSPPGTVNYGYTF. In DNA, the CDR3 is TGTGCCAGCAGCCCGCCCGGGACAGTGAACTATGGCTACACCTTC. The whole variable domain, remainder taken from reference TRBV7-9 and TRBJ1-2, is DTGVSQNPRHKITKRGQNVTFRCDPISEHNRLYWYRQTLGQGPEFLTYFQNEAQLEKSRLLSDRFSAERPKGSFSTLEIQRTEQGDSAMYLCASSPPGTVNYGYTFGSGTRLTVV.

This clonotype has more than one count but fewer than ten. The gene calls are TRBV11-3 and TRBJ2-5; TRBD1 aligns across 11 bases. Per germline, CDR1 SGHNT and CDR2 YENEEA. The V and J ends lost 2 bases and 5 bases, in that order; junction bases with no gene match: 10. The length of the CDR3 is 17 residues. DNA of the CDR3: TGTGCCAGCAGCTTAACGGACAGGGGGCTAAAGGCGGAGACCCAGTACTTC. Its translation: CASSLTDRGLKAETQYF. Full variable domain (remainder filled in from reference TRBV11-3 and TRBJ2-5): EAGVVQSPRYKIIEKKQPVAFWCNPISGHNTLYWYLQNLGQGPELLIRYENEEAVDDSQLPKDRFSAERLKGVDSTLKIQPAELGDSAVYLCASSLTDRGLKAETQYFGPGTRLLVL.

The chain links TRBV3-1 to TRBJ2-2; the D gene is possibly TRBD2 (6 bases). Germline CDR1 LGHDT, CDR2 YNNKEL (reference sequence). Trimming took 2 bases from V and 4 from J, leaving 11 bases between them. The CDR3 totals 15 residues. The CDR3 region has the DNA TGTGCCAGCAGCCAAAGGAGGGAGCCCACCGGGGAGCTGTTTTTT. Encoded protein: CASSQRREPTGELFF.

This clonotype has at least ten counts. The chain uses TRBV7-2 and TRBJ2-7; 10 nucleotides align to TRBD2. The CDR3 has 15 amino acids. CDR1 and CDR2 (germline): SGHTA, FQGNSA. The V segment lost 5 bases and the J segment 6 bases; nucleotides outside the gene matches: 10. The DNA of the CDR3 is TGTGCCAGCAGCCCCCAAGCGGGAGGGCAGGGCGAGCAGTACTTC. It yields the protein CASSPQAGGQGEQYF.

The chain is built from TRBV2 and TRBJ2-7, with 8 bases fitting TRBD2. V dropped 6 bases and J dropped 2; count of bases not matched to a gene: 6. The CDR3 runs 14 residues. CDR1 SNHLY and CDR2 FYNNEI come from the germline V gene. The chain's CDR3 is CASRNTGLAYEQYF. CDR3 sequence (DNA): TGTGCCAGCAGGAACACGGGACTAGCCTACGAGCAGTACTTC.

CDR3 loop: CASSLDAGTSATQYF. The CDR3 DNA follows: TGTGCCAGCAGCTTAGACGCGGGGACTAGCGCGACCCAGTACTTC. The chain employs TRBV7-2 and TRBJ2-5, with TRBD2 matching over 10 bases. CDR1 and CDR2 from the germline V gene are SGHTA and FQGNSA. The CDR3 totals 15 residues. J was trimmed by 7 bases and V by 1 base; bases with no gene match: 6.

This clonotype was observed at least ten times. The chain combines TRBV19 with TRBJ2-2; 9 nucleotides agree with TRBD2. The CDR3 loop spans 16 amino acids. Trimming at V came to 5 bases and at J to 5 bases, leaving 9 bases not matched to a gene. Germline CDR1 and CDR2: LNHDA and SQIVND (reference sequence). The CDR3 region has the DNA TGTGCCAGTAGTGACATTAGCGGGAGAAAGACCGGGGAGCTGTTTTTT. This translates into CASSDISGRKTGELFF.